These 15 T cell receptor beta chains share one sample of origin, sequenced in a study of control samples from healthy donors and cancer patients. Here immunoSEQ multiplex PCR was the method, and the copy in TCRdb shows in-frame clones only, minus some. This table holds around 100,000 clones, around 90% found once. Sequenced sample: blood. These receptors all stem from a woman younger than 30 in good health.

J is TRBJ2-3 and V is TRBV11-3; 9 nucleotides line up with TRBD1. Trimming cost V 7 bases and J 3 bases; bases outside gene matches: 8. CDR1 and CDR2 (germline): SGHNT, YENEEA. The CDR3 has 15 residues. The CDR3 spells CASTLPGQGTDTQYF. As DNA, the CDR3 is TGTGCCAGCACCCTCCCGGGACAGGGAACAGATACGCAGTATTTT. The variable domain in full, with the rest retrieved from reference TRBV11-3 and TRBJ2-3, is EAGVVQSPRYKIIEKKQPVAFWCNPISGHNTLYWYLQNLGQGPELLIRYENEEAVDDSQLPKDRFSAERLKGVDSTLKIQPAELGDSAVYLCASTLPGQGTDTQYFGPGTRLTVL.

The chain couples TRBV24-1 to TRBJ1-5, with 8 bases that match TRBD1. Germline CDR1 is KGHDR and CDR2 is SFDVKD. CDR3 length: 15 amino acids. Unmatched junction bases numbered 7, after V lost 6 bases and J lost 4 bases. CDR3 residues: CATSQGRGPNQPQHF. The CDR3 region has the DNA TGTGCCACCAGTCAAGGCAGGGGGCCAAATCAGCCCCAGCATTTT.

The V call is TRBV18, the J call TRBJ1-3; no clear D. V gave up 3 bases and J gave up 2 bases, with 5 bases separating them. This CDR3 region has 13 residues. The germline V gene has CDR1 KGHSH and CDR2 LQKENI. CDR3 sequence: CASSPEAGNTIYF. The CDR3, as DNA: TGTGCCAGCTCACCCGAAGCTGGAAACACCATATATTTT. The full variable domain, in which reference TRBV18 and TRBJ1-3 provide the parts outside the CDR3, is NAGVMQNPRHLVRRRGQEARLRCSPMKGHSHVYWYRQLPEEGLKFMVYLQKENIIDESGMPKERFSAEFPKEGPSILRIQQVVRGDSAAYFCASSPEAGNTIYFGEGSWLTVV.

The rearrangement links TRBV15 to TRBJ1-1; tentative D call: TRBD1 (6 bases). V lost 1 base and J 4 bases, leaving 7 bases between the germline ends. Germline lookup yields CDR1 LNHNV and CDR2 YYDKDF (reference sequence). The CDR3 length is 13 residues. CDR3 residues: CATSRGGGTEAFF. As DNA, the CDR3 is TGTGCCACCAGCAGAGGAGGGGGCACTGAAGCTTTCTTT.

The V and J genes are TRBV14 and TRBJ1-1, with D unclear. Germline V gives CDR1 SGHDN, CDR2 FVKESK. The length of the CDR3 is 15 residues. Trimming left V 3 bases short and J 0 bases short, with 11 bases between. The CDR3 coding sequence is TGTGCCAGCAGCCACCTCCGGGCCATGAACACTGAAGCTTTCTTT. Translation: CASSHLRAMNTEAFF.

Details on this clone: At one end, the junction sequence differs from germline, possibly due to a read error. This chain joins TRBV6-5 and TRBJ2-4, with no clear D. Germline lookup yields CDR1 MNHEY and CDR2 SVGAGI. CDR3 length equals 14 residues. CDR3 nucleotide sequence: TGTGCCAGCAAGTTCGAGGTTGGCGGAAAAGTTCCGGACTTC. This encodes CASKFEVGGKVPDF.

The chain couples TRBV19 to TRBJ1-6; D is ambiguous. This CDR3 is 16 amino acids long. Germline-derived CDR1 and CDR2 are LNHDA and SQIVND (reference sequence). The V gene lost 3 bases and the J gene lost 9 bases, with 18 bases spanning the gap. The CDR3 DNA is TGTGCCAGTAGTATTAATGATGGAGAACCAATTTCACCCCTCCACTTT. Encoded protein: CASSINDGEPISPLHF.

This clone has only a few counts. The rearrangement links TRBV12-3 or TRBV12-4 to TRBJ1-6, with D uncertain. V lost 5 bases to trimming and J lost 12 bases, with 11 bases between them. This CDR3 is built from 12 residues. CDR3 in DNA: TGTGCCAGCAGTCAAACCCCTCGACCCCTCCACTTT. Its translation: CASSQTPRPLHF.

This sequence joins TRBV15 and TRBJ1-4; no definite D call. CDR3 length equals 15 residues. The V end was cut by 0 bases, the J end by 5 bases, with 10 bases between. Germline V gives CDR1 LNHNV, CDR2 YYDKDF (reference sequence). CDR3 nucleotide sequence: TGTGCCACCAGCAGAGATCGTCGCCTAAATGAAAAACTGTTTTTT. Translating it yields CATSRDRRLNEKLFF.

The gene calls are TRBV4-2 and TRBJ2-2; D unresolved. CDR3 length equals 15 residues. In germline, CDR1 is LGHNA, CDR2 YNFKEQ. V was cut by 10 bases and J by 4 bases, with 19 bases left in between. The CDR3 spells CATTAKATGTGELFF. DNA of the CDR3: TGTGCCACTACAGCCAAAGCCACGGGCACCGGGGAGCTGTTTTTT.

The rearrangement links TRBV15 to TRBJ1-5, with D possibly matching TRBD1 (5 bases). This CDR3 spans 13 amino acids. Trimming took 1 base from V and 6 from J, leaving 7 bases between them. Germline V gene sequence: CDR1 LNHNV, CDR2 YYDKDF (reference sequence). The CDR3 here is CATSRGGTQPQHF. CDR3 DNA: TGTGCCACCAGCAGAGGGGGGACTCAGCCCCAGCATTTT.

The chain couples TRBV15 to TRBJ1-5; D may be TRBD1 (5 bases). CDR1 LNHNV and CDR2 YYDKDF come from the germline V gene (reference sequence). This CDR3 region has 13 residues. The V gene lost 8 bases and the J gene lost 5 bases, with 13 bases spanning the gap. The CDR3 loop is CATSGGAYQPQHF. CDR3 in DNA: TGTGCCACCTCCGGGGGAGCCTATCAGCCCCAGCATTTT.

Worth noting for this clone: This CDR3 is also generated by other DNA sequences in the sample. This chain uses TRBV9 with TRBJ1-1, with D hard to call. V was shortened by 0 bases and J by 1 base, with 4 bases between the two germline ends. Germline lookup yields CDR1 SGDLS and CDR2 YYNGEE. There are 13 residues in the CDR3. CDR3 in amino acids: CASSVATNTEAFF. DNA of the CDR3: TGTGCCAGCAGCGTAGCCACGAACACTGAAGCTTTCTTT.

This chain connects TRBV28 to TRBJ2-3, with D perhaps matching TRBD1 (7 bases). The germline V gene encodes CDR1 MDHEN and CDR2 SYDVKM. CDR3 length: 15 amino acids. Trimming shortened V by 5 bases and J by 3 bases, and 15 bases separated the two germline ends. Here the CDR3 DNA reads TGTGCCAGCAGTACAATTCCAGGGGGGACAGATACGCAGTATTTT. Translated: CASSTIPGGTDTQYF.

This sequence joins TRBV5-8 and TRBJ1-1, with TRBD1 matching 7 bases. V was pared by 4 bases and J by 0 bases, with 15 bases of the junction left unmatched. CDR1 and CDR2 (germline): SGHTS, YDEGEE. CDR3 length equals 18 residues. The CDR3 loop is CASSLLQGTAGLNTEAFF. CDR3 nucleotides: TGTGCCAGCAGCCTTTTACAGGGGACGGCGGGCTTGAACACTGAAGCTTTCTTT.